The entry below gives a single T cell receptor beta chain sequence along with its context. The data were taken from a study of blood T cell repertoires in COVID-19. The overall study: Acute and convalescent COVID-19 specimens originated in the United States, Italy and Spain. PBMCs, B-cell-depleted T cells, or T cells provided the cDNA or gDNA that made up the material.

Original handling: How many nucleated cells were present was estimated from reference gene primer amplification. Repertoires were generated with immunoSEQ multiplex PCR, while TCRdb's copy carries only in-frame clones and drops some. The V and J calls and clone size are taken from that table; D and trimming were inferred from the DNA. The repertoire holds approximately 220,000 clones, with approximately 91% as singletons. The receptor was isolated from a man in his forties with acute or convalescent COVID-19. The source material was peripheral blood.

The chain's CDR3 is CASSQDLARTDTQYF. The CDR3 region has the DNA TGTGCCAGCAGCCAAGACCTTGCTCGGACAGATACGCAGTATTTT. The chain joins TRBV4-2 to TRBJ2-3; D is ambiguous. CDR3 length: 15 amino acids. The V end lost 0 bases, the J end lost 3 bases, and 10 bases lay between the germline ends. Germline values: CDR1 LGHNA, CDR2 YNFKEQ.